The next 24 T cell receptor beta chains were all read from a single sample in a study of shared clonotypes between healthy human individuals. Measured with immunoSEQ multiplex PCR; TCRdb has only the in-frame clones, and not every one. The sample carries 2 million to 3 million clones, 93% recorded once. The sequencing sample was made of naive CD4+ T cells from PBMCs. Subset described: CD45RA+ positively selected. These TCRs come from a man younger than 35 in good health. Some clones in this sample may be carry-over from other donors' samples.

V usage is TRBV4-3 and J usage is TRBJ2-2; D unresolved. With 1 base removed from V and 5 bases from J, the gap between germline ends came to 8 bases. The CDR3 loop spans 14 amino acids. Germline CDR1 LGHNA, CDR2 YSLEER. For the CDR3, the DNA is TGCGCCAGCAGCCAAGGCAGACGGACCGGGGAGCTGTTTTTT. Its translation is CASSQGRRTGELFF.

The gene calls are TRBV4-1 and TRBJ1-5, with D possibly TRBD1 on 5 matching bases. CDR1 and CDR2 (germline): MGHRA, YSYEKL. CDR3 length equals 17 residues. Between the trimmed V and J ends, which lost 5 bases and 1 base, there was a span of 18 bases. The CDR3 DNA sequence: TGCGCCAGCAGCTTTGGGCGAGGGGATTCGAGCAATCAGCCCCAGCATTTT. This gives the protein CASSFGRGDSSNQPQHF.

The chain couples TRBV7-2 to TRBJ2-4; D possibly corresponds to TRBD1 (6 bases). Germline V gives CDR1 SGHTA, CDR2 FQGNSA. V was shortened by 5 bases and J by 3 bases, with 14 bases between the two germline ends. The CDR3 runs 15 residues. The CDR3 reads CASSPGPRGKNIQYF. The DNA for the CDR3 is TGTGCCAGCAGCCCGGGACCCAGGGGCAAAAACATTCAGTACTTC.

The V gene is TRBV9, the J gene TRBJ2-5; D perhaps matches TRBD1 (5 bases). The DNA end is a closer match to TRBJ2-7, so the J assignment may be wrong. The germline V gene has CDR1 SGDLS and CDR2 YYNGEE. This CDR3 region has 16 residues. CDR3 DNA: TGTGCCAGCAGCGTAGCCTCCAGGGCCTATGCTGGCGAGCAGTACTTC. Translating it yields CASSVASRAYAGEQYF.

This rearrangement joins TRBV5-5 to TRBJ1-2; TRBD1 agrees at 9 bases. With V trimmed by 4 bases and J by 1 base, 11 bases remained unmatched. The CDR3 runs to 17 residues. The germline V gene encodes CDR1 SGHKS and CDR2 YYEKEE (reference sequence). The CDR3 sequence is CASSTDRDRDFNYGYTF. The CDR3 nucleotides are TGTGCCAGCAGCACCGACCGGGACAGGGACTTTAACTATGGCTACACCTTC.

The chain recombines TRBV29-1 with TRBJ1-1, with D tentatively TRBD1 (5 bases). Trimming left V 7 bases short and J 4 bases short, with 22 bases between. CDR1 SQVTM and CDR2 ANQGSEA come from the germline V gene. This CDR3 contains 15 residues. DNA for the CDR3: TGCAGCGGTGCCCCCGGCGCCGCAGGGAGCACTGAAGCTTTCTTT. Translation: CSGAPGAAGSTEAFF.

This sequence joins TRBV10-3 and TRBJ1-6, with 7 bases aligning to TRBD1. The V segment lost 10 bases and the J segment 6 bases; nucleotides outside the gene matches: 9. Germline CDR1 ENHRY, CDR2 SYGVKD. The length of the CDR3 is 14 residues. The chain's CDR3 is CATGLTGINSPLHF. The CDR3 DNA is TGTGCCACCGGATTGACAGGGATTAATTCACCCCTCCACTTT.

Here the CDR3 reads CATSRDRGATSYNEQFF. In DNA form, the CDR3 reads TGTGCCACCAGCAGAGATCGAGGGGCCACCTCCTACAATGAGCAGTTCTTC. J is TRBJ2-1 and V is TRBV15; D tentatively reads TRBD1 or TRBD2 (5 bases each). Germline CDR1 reads LNHNV; CDR2 reads YYDKDF (reference sequence). Trimming shortened V by 0 bases and J by 0 bases, and 12 bases separated the two germline ends. This CDR3 is built from 17 residues. Looking up the rest from reference TRBV15 and TRBJ2-1 gives the full variable domain: DAMVIQNPRYQVTQFGKPVTLSCSQTLNHNVMYWYQQKSSQAPKLLFHYYDKDFNNEADTPDNFQSRRPNTSFCFLDIRSPGLGDTAMYLCATSRDRGATSYNEQFFGPGTRLTVL.

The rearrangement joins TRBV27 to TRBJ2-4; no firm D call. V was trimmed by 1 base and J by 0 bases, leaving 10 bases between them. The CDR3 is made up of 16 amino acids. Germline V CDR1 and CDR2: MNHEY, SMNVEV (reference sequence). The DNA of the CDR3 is TGTGCCAGCAGTTTATATCCGGAGCTAGCCAAAAACATTCAGTACTTC. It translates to CASSLYPELAKNIQYF.

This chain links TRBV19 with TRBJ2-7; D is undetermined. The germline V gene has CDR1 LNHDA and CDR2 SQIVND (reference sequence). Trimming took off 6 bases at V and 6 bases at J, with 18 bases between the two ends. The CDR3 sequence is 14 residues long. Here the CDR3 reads CASSNARAPLEQYF. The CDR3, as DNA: TGTGCCAGTAGCAACGCCCGGGCACCCCTCGAGCAGTACTTC.

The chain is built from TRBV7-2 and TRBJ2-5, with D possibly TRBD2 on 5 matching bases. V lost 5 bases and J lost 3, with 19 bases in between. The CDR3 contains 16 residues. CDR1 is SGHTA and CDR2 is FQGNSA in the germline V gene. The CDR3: CASSAGGALRKETQYF. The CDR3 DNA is TGTGCCAGCAGCGCGGGTGGTGCCTTGAGAAAAGAGACCCAGTACTTC.

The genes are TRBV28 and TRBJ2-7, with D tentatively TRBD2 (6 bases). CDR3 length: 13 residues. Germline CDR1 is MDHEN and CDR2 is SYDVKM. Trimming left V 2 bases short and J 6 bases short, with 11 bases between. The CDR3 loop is CASSLAGRSEQYF. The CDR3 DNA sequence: TGTGCCAGCAGTTTAGCGGGGAGGTCCGAGCAGTACTTC.

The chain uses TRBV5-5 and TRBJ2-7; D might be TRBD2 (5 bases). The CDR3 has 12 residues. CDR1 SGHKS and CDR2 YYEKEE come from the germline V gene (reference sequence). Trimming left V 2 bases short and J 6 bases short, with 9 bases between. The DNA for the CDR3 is TGTGCCAGCAGCTTCCTCGAGGGCGAGCAGTACTTC. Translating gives CASSFLEGEQYF.

In nucleotides, the CDR3 is TGTGCCAGCAGCCAAGAAGGGGCATTTAATGAAGAGACCCAGTACTTC. Translation: CASSQEGAFNEETQYF. J is TRBJ2-5 and V is TRBV4-2, with D tentatively TRBD1 (5 bases). The CDR3 runs 16 residues. With 0 bases removed from V and 3 bases from J, the gap between germline ends came to 14 bases. Germline V CDR1 and CDR2: LGHNA, YNFKEQ.

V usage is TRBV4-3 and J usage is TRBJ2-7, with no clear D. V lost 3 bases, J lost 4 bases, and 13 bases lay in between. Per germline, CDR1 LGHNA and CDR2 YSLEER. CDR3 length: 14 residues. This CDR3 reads CASSQRGGAYEQYF. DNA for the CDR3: TGCGCCAGCAGCCAGAGAGGCGGAGCTTACGAGCAGTACTTC.

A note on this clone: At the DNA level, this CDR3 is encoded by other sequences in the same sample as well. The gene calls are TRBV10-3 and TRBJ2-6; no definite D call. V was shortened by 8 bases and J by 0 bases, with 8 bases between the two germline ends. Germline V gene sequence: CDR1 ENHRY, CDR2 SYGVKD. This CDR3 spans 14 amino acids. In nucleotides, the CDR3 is TGTGCCATCTCACAGTCCTCTGGGGCCAACGTCCTGACTTTC. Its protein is CAISQSSGANVLTF.

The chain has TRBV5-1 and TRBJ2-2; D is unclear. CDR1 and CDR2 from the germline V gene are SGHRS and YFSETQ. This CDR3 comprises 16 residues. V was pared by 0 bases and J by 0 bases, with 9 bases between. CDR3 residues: CASSLGRISNTGELFF. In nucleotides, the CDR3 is TGCGCCAGCAGCTTGGGCAGAATATCGAACACCGGGGAGCTGTTTTTT.

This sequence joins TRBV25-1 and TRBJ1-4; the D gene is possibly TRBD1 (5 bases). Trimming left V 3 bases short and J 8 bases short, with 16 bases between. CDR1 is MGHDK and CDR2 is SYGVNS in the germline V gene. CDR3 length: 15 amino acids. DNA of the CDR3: TGTGCCAGCAGTGACCCCCGGAGTGGGGACGAAAAACTGTTTTTT. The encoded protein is CASSDPRSGDEKLFF.

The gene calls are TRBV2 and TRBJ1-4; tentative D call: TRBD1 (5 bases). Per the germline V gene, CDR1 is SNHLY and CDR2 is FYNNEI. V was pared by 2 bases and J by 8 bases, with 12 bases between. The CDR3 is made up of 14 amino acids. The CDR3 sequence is CASSELDNGEKLFF. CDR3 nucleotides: TGTGCCAGCAGTGAACTGGACAATGGGGAAAAACTGTTTTTT.

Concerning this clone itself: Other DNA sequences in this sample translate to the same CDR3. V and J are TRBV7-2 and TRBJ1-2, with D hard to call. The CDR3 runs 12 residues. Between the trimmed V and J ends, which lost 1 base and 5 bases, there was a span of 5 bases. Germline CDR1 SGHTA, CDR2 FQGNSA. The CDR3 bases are TGTGCCAGCAGCTTAGGGGTATATGGCTACACCTTC. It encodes CASSLGVYGYTF.

CDR3: CASSLVWGSQNIQYF. CDR3 DNA: TGTGCCAGCAGCTTAGTTTGGGGGAGCCAAAACATTCAGTACTTC. The J gene is TRBJ2-4, the V gene TRBV7-2; D is perhaps TRBD1 or TRBD2 (5 bases each). This CDR3 region has 15 residues. Per germline, CDR1 SGHTA and CDR2 FQGNSA. The ends were cut back, 1 base at V and 5 bases at J, with 12 bases in the middle.

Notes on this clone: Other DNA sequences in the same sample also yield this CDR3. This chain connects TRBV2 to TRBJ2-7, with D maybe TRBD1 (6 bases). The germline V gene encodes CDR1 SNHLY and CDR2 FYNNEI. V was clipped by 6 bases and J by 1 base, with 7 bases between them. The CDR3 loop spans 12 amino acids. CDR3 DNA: TGTGCCAGCAGGGACAGATCCTACGAGCAGTACTTC. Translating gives CASRDRSYEQYF.

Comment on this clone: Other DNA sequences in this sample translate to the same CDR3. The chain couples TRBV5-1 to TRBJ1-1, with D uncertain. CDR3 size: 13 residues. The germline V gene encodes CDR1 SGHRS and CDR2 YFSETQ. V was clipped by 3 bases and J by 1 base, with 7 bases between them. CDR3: CASSSNTNTEAFF. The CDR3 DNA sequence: TGCGCCAGCAGCTCAAATACGAACACTGAAGCTTTCTTT.

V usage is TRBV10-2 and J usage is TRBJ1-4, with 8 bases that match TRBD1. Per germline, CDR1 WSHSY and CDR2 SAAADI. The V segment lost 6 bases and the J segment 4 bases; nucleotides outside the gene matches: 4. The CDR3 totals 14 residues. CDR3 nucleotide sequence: TGCGCCAGCAGAAAGGGACAGGTTAATGAAAAACTGTTTTTT. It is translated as CASRKGQVNEKLFF.